These 2 T cell receptor beta chains were all obtained from the same sample, sequenced in a study of cytotoxic CD8 clonotypes in ibrutinib-treated CLL. Sequencing was performed with immunoSEQ multiplex PCR; in TCRdb, only in-frame clones are kept and a portion is missing. The sample comprises about 300,000 clones, less than 85% of which are singletons, and around 6% rests with the top ten. The sample consisted of PBMCs, taken at disease progression, from a patient treated with ibrutinib. These TCRs come from a human donor with chronic lymphocytic leukemia.

This clone has just a few counts. V and J are TRBV9 and TRBJ2-2, with 7 nucleotides matching TRBD2. The CDR3 is 16 residues long. With 1 base clipped from V and 2 bases from J, the junction kept 5 bases outside the gene matches. Germline lookup yields CDR1 SGDLS and CDR2 YYNGEE. In nucleotides, the CDR3 is TGTGCCAGCAGCGTACCTAGCGGCGTTAACACCGGGGAGCTGTTTTTT. Protein product: CASSVPSGVNTGELFF.

CDR3 in DNA: TGCGCCAGCAGTGGGGCCCACCCCTACGAGCAGTACTTC. This sequence encodes CASSGAHPYEQYF. J is TRBJ2-7 and V is TRBV10-1, with D unclear. Germline values: CDR1 WNHNN, CDR2 SYGVQD (reference sequence). The V gene lost 4 bases and the J gene lost 2 bases, with 9 bases spanning the gap. The CDR3 is 13 amino acids.